This T cell receptor (beta chain) was sequenced during a study of CD8+ T cells in alopecia areata. Overall study context: Spontaneous alopecia affected the 6-12-month-old C3H/HeJ graft donors, whose skin was transplanted to roughly 7-11-week-old female C3H/HeJ mice. Study results and caveats: Sequencing of scalp samples also includes resident alphabeta T cells from normal skin. Especially in alopecia totalis/universalis, lesional scalp showed greater clonality than normal scalp did.

In the case of this clone: The antigen is unknown. Germline and genes: mouse. Read data end 4 residues before the CDR3 end; the end is taken from the germline J gene.

The pooled cutaneous lymph node cells were sorted using several markers (CD4, CD8alpha, NKG2D, NKG2ACE and others). RNA extraction was followed by reverse transcription into cDNA, which acted as the sequencing template. Assay: immunoSEQ multiplex PCR; the TCRdb copy retains only in-frame clones and omits some. This sample carries around 290,000 clones, none of them present only once. The V and J ends lost 1 base and 2 bases respectively, with 10 bases between them. CDR3 size: 15 residues. Germline values: CDR1 NSQYPW, CDR2 LRSPGD (reference sequence). Sequences were obtained from CD4+ T cells sorted from a lymph node. The TCR comes from a C3H/HeJ mouse with alopecia areata. The mouse strain carries the MHC haplotype H2-k. The V and J genes are TRBV1 and TRBJ2-3; D may be TRBD1 or TRBD2 (5 bases each). The chain's CDR3 is CTCSAGGADAETLYF. The sequenced part of the CDR3 DNA is TGCACCTGCAGTGCAGGGGGCGCGGATGCAGAA.